The 32 T cell receptor beta chains below were found in one sample sequenced in a study of cytomegalovirus exposure and HLA in healthy donors. This PCR relied on a set of 60 Vbeta primers and 13 Jbeta primers. Clones were sequenced by immunoSEQ multiplex PCR, and TCRdb holds only the in-frame ones, with some missing. The sample contains approximately 200,000 clones, around four fifths of which appear only once. The specimen was PBMCs. These receptors were obtained from a woman in her 50s in good health and CMV-seropositive.

V usage is TRBV15 and J usage is TRBJ1-3; 8 bases agree with TRBD1. V lost 4 bases and J lost 4; bases outside the gene matches: 6. Germline CDR1 reads LNHNV; CDR2 reads YYDKDF (reference sequence). The CDR3 is 15 residues long. DNA for the CDR3: TGTGCCACCAGCACCGACAGGGGTAGGGGAAACACCATATATTTT. Its translation: CATSTDRGRGNTIYF.

This chain joins TRBV7-2 and TRBJ2-5; tentative D call: TRBD2 (5 bases). This CDR3 is 15 amino acids long. CDR1 is SGHTA and CDR2 is FQGNSA in the germline V gene. V lost 3 bases and J lost 5, with 16 bases in between. CDR3 in amino acids: CASSFHSATGETQYF. DNA for the CDR3: TGTGCCAGCAGCTTTCACTCCGCGACGGGGGAGACCCAGTACTTC.

A word on this clone: At one boundary the junction diverges from the germline segment, which might be a read error. Other DNA sequences in the sample encode the same CDR3. This chain links TRBV6-6 with TRBJ1-1; 9 bases map to TRBD1. CDR3 length equals 14 residues. Germline V gene data show CDR1 as MNHNY and CDR2 as SVGAGI (reference sequence). The CDR3 is CASSYDRGDTEAFF. CDR3 bases: TGTGCCAGCAGTTACGACAGGGGGGACACTGAGGCTTTCTTT.

The chain combines TRBV1 with TRBJ1-1; TRBD1, as called in the table, went unchecked against the DNA. TRBV1 is described as a pseudogene. The CDR3 has 16 residues. The CDR3 region is CTSSQDRPPPMTGAFF. The CDR3 DNA is TGCACCAGCAGCCAAGACCGCCCGCCGCCCATGACAGGAGCTTTCTTT.

This chain uses TRBV30 with TRBJ1-5; D is unclear. CDR1 and CDR2 (germline): GTSNPN, SVGIG (reference sequence). The CDR3 runs 16 residues. Trimming took off 2 bases at V and 0 bases at J, with 14 bases between the two ends. The CDR3, as DNA: TGTGCCTGGAGTACCCCTGGAGCTATTAGCAATCAGCCCCAGCATTTT. It specifies CAWSTPGAISNQPQHF.

This rearrangement joins TRBV11-2 to TRBJ2-7; the D gene is possibly TRBD2 (6 bases). Germline lookup yields CDR1 SGHAT and CDR2 FQNNGV. The CDR3 length is 14 residues. The V end was cut by 0 bases, the J end by 4 bases, with 10 bases between. The CDR3 protein is CASSLDLSGYEQYF. CDR3 coding DNA: TGTGCCAGCAGCTTAGACCTTAGCGGATACGAGCAGTACTTC.

The rearrangement joins TRBV28 to TRBJ2-7; D call uncertain. Germline V gene lookup returns CDR1 MDHEN and CDR2 SYDVKM. This CDR3 contains 14 residues. V gave up 3 bases and J gave up 2 bases, with 11 bases separating them. The CDR3 DNA reads as TGTGCCAGCAGTTTCTATGTGAACCCCTACGAGCAGTACTTC. This sequence encodes CASSFYVNPYEQYF.

This chain connects TRBV6-1 to TRBJ1-3; D is unclear. Germline V gives CDR1 MNHNS, CDR2 SASEGT. V lost 6 bases, J lost 0 bases, and 12 bases lay in between. CDR3 size: 15 residues. For the CDR3, the DNA is TGTGCCAGCAGACCTAACAGCGGCTCTGGAAACACCATATATTTT. Its protein product is CASRPNSGSGNTIYF.

The rearrangement uses TRBV11-2 and TRBJ2-6; D is unclear. Trimming removed 5 bases from V and 3 bases from J, with 17 bases in between. This CDR3 is built from 17 residues. The V gene's germline CDR1 is SGHAT and CDR2 FQNNGV. CDR3 sequence: CASSLRTELSGANVLTF. The CDR3, as DNA: TGTGCCAGCAGCCTACGAACAGAACTGAGTGGGGCCAACGTCCTGACTTTC.

This rearrangement joins TRBV27 to TRBJ1-2, with TRBD1 identical over 9 bases. The trim removed 2 bases at V and 4 bases at J, leaving 5 bases unmatched. Per germline, CDR1 MNHEY and CDR2 SMNVEV (reference sequence). This CDR3 spans 15 amino acids. DNA for the CDR3: TGTGCCAGCAGTTTAGGCGGGACAGGGACCTATGGCTACACCTTC. This sequence encodes CASSLGGTGTYGYTF.

The V and J genes are TRBV19 and TRBJ1-6; the D gene is possibly TRBD1 (5 bases). Trimming removed 3 bases at V and 7 bases at J, with 10 bases between. In germline, CDR1 is LNHDA, CDR2 SQIVND (reference sequence). The CDR3 contains 14 residues. Here the CDR3 reads CASSMVAGNSPLHF. The CDR3 DNA is TGTGCCAGTAGTATGGTAGCAGGGAATTCACCCCTCCACTTT. Based on the CDR3 plus reference TRBV19 and TRBJ1-6, the full variable domain is DGGITQSPKYLFRKEGQNVTLSCEQNLNHDAMYWYRQDPGQGLRLIYYSQIVNDFQKGDIAEGYSVSREKKESFPLTVTSAQKNPTAFYLCASSMVAGNSPLHFGNGTRLTVT.

The genes are TRBV27 and TRBJ2-3; no reliable D call. CDR3 length: 16 residues. Trimming removed 2 bases at V and 4 bases at J, with 16 bases between. The germline V gene encodes CDR1 MNHEY and CDR2 SMNVEV (reference sequence). In DNA form, the CDR3 reads TGTGCCAGCAGTTTAGTCCGAGCCACAGTGGCAGATACGCAGTATTTT. Protein sequence: CASSLVRATVADTQYF.

The chain recombines TRBV7-3 with TRBJ1-2, with a possible D match to TRBD1 (6 bases). The germline CDR1 and CDR2 sequences are SGHTA and FQGTGA. Trimming shortened V by 5 bases and J by 8 bases, and 15 bases separated the two germline ends. The CDR3 is 13 amino acids. The CDR3 sequence: CASSPTGSGGYTF. CDR3 sequence (DNA): TGTGCCAGCAGCCCTACAGGGTCGGGCGGCTACACCTTC. The full variable domain, completed using reference TRBV7-3 and TRBJ1-2, is GAGVSQTPSNKVTEKGKYVELRCDPISGHTALYWYRQSLGQGPEFLIYFQGTGAADDSGLPNDRFFAVRPEGSVSTLKIQRTERGDSAVYLCASSPTGSGGYTFGSGTRLTVV.

The chain has TRBV11-1 and TRBJ2-3, with 7 bases that match TRBD2. This CDR3 region has 14 residues. From germline, CDR1 is SGHAT and CDR2 FQDESV (reference sequence). J gave up 5 bases and V 1 base, and 3 bases lay outside the gene matches. The CDR3 spells CASSLDSGGDTQYF. The DNA for the CDR3 is TGTGCCAGCAGCTTAGATTCGGGGGGAGATACGCAGTATTTT.

The rearrangement joins TRBV28 to TRBJ2-2, with D tentatively TRBD1 (5 bases). CDR3 length: 16 residues. Germline V gene lookup returns CDR1 MDHEN and CDR2 SYDVKM. Trimming stripped 1 base from V and 6 bases from J, with 15 bases between. This chain's CDR3 is CASSLSFFGAAGELFF. DNA for the CDR3: TGTGCCAGCAGTTTATCCTTTTTTGGGGCGGCCGGGGAGCTGTTTTTT.

The table lists this clone with a count of one. CDR3 region: CASSTTSGGGYEQYF. CDR3 DNA sequence: TGTGCCAGCAGCACAACTAGCGGGGGAGGGTACGAGCAGTACTTC. This chain links TRBV7-2 with TRBJ2-7; 11 bases agree with TRBD2. Germline assignment: CDR1 SGHTA and CDR2 FQGNSA. Trimming cost V 5 bases and J 4 bases; bases outside gene matches: 7. The CDR3 sequence is 15 residues long.

This chain links TRBV19 with TRBJ1-2; D possibly corresponds to TRBD1 (6 bases). There are 15 residues in the CDR3. V lost 4 bases and J lost 2, with 14 bases in between. Germline V gene data show CDR1 as LNHDA and CDR2 as SQIVND (reference sequence). The CDR3 loop is CASSRARDTNYGYTF. The CDR3 DNA reads as TGTGCCAGTAGTAGGGCTCGGGACACGAACTATGGCTACACCTTC.

J is TRBJ1-1 and V is TRBV4-1; D call uncertain. Germline-derived CDR1 and CDR2 are MGHRA and YSYEKL. Trimming stripped 1 base from V and 1 base from J, with 10 bases between. The CDR3 length is 15 residues. CDR3 in amino acids: CASSQGHSKNTEAFF. CDR3 in DNA: TGCGCCAGCAGCCAAGGACATAGTAAGAACACTGAAGCTTTCTTT.

The chain couples TRBV2 to TRBJ2-3, with TRBD2 as a possible D gene (6 bases). The V gene's germline CDR1 is SNHLY and CDR2 FYNNEI. The CDR3 runs 12 residues. CDR3 sequence reads: CAGGRITDTQYF. Here the CDR3 DNA reads TGTGCAGGAGGGAGAATCACAGATACGCAGTATTTT.

The rearrangement links TRBV7-2 to TRBJ2-1; D unclear. CDR3 length: 15 residues. The germline CDR1 and CDR2 sequences are SGHTA and FQGNSA. V lost 1 base and J 0 bases, leaving 7 bases between the germline ends. Written as DNA, the CDR3 is TGTGCCAGCAGCTTAGTACTAAGCTCCTACAATGAGCAGTTCTTC. Amino acids: CASSLVLSSYNEQFF.

V and J are TRBV6-6 and TRBJ2-7; D is perhaps TRBD2 (5 bases). The CDR3 length is 13 residues. The V gene lost 6 bases and the J gene lost 4 bases, with 13 bases spanning the gap. The germline gives CDR1 MNHNY, CDR2 SVGAGI (reference sequence). This chain's CDR3 is CASSPGNQYEQYF. Here the CDR3 DNA reads TGTGCCAGCAGCCCCGGGAACCAGTACGAGCAGTACTTC.

The chain links TRBV19 to TRBJ1-4; unclear D gene. V lost 0 bases to trimming and J lost 5 bases, with 4 bases between them. The CDR3 runs 13 residues. Germline CDR1 reads LNHDA; CDR2 reads SQIVND (reference sequence). CDR3 bases: TGTGCCAGTAGTATAGAACGGAATGAAAAACTGTTTTTT. Residues: CASSIERNEKLFF.

The chain links TRBV5-1 to TRBJ1-4; D is perhaps TRBD1 (5 bases). Germline V gene lookup returns CDR1 SGHRS and CDR2 YFSETQ. V was cut by 0 bases and J by 7 bases, with 10 bases left in between. The CDR3 spans 14 residues. The CDR3 DNA sequence: TGCGCCAGCAGCTTGGAGGCGGGGGTTGAAAAACTGTTTTTT. It is translated as CASSLEAGVEKLFF. Full variable domain (outside the CDR3, taken from reference TRBV5-1 and TRBJ1-4): KAGVTQTPRYLIKTRGQQVTLSCSPISGHRSVSWYQQTPGQGLQFLFEYFSETQRNKGNFPGRFSGRQFSNSRSEMNVSTLELGDSALYLCASSLEAGVEKLFFGSGTQLSVL.

This chain joins TRBV10-2 and TRBJ2-2; 8 nucleotides match TRBD2. Per germline, CDR1 WSHSY and CDR2 SAAADI. V shed 3 bases and J 5 bases; nucleotides not matched to a gene: 5. The CDR3 spans 15 residues. CDR3 amino acids: CASSDREGLTGELFF. The CDR3 nucleotides are TGCGCCAGCAGTGACCGGGAGGGCCTAACCGGGGAGCTGTTTTTT.

This clone has a handful of counts. The gene calls are TRBV7-2 and TRBJ2-5, with 12 bases aligning to TRBD2. Trimming at V came to 5 bases and at J to 5 bases, leaving 6 bases not matched to a gene. CDR1 and CDR2 from the germline V gene are SGHTA and FQGNSA. The CDR3 has 15 residues. The CDR3 bases are TGTGCCAGCAGCACCCAAGGACTAGCGGGGGAGACCCAGTACTTC. This sequence encodes CASSTQGLAGETQYF.

The V and J genes are TRBV28 and TRBJ1-2; D might be TRBD1 (6 bases). Trimming pared 4 bases from V and 7 bases from J, leaving 16 bases between. This CDR3 has 14 amino acids. Germline V gene lookup returns CDR1 MDHEN and CDR2 SYDVKM. The CDR3 DNA follows: TGTGCCAGCAGTTCGACAGGTGCCTCTATTGGCTACACCTTC. Protein sequence: CASSSTGASIGYTF.

V gene TRBV5-6 combines with J gene TRBJ1-1; D perhaps matches TRBD1 (5 bases). The CDR3 contains 15 residues. Germline V gene lookup returns CDR1 SGHDT and CDR2 YYEEEE. The V end lost 3 bases, the J end lost 2 bases, and 14 bases lay between the germline ends. DNA for the CDR3: TGTGCCAGCAGCTACCACGCAGACAGAAACACTGAAGCTTTCTTT. This gives the protein CASSYHADRNTEAFF. The variable domain in full, with the rest retrieved from reference TRBV5-6 and TRBJ1-1, is DAGVTQSPTHLIKTRGQQVTLRCSPKSGHDTVSWYQQALGQGPQFIFQYYEEEERQRGNFPDRFSGHQFPNYSSELNVNALLLGDSALYLCASSYHADRNTEAFFGQGTRLTVV.

The chain employs TRBV19 and TRBJ2-5, with D possibly TRBD2 on 6 matching bases. This CDR3 comprises 16 residues. The ends were cut back, 4 bases at V and 5 bases at J, with 20 bases in the middle. Germline V CDR1 and CDR2: LNHDA, SQIVND (reference sequence). CDR3 DNA sequence: TGTGCCAGTAGTACTGCCGGGACTTTGGGGGAGGAGACCCAGTACTTC. Its protein product is CASSTAGTLGEETQYF.

This clone was seen once. The V and J genes are TRBV28 and TRBJ1-2, with 12 bases that match TRBD1. This CDR3 is built from 16 residues. Germline values: CDR1 MDHEN, CDR2 SYDVKM. With 2 bases clipped from V and 4 bases from J, the junction kept 5 bases outside the gene matches. The chain's CDR3 is CASSLGDRGQFYGYTF. As DNA, the CDR3 is TGTGCCAGCAGTTTAGGGGACAGGGGGCAATTCTATGGCTACACCTTC.

This clone showed up just once. CDR3 nucleotide sequence: TGTGCCTGGAGTGACGGGACTAGTCCGGGTGAGCAGTACTTC. Protein sequence: CAWSDGTSPGEQYF. The chain is built from TRBV30 and TRBJ2-7, with 8 nucleotides matching TRBD2. V gave up 1 base and J gave up 7 bases; unmatched junction bases: 9. This CDR3 is built from 14 residues. Germline values: CDR1 GTSNPN, CDR2 SVGIG (reference sequence).

The CDR3, as DNA: TGTGCCAGCAGCTTAGCGGGAGAGACCTACGAGCAGTACTTC. Its translation: CASSLAGETYEQYF. The rearrangement uses TRBV11-1 and TRBJ2-7; possible D gene TRBD2, 5 bases. CDR1 is SGHAT and CDR2 is FQDESV in the germline V gene (reference sequence). The length of the CDR3 is 14 residues. The V gene lost 0 bases and the J gene lost 2 bases, with 8 bases spanning the gap.

V is TRBV28 and J is TRBJ2-5; 8 bases line up with TRBD1. There are 14 residues in the CDR3. Looked up from germline, CDR1 is MDHEN and CDR2 is SYDVKM. The V gene end was trimmed by 7 bases and the J gene end by 5 bases; junction bases not matched to a gene: 9. The CDR3 region has the DNA TGTGCCAGCACCCCGACAGGGGACGGCGAGACCCAGTACTTC. This translates into CASTPTGDGETQYF. The complete variable domain, with remaining parts taken from reference TRBV28 and TRBJ2-5, reads DVKVTQSSRYLVKRTGEKVFLECVQDMDHENMFWYRQDPGLGLRLIYFSYDVKMKEKGDIPEGYSVSREKKERFSLILESASTNQTSMYLCASTPTGDGETQYFGPGTRLLVL.